A selection of T cell receptor beta chains follows, all from one sample in a study of CD8+CD57+ T cells in acquired aplastic anemia. MiXCR, applied by TCRdb to the reads, yields one record per CDR3 protein. The table lists approximately 190,000 distinct CDR3 sequences, less than 65% of them singletons. The sample consisted of sorted CD4+, CD8+, or CD8+CD57+ T cells (not recorded which) from PBMCs. The source is a human donor with severe aplastic anemia or a healthy control (not recorded which). The CDR3 runs from the conserved cysteine through the conserved F or W. A D gene is named only where the DNA matches it firmly. Size values are once, few and many counts, or a class for expanded clones, and some rows have none.

TGTGCCATCAGTGAATTGGACAGATTAAACACTGAAGCTTTCTTT,CAISELDRLNTEAFF,.,TRBV10-3,TRBJ1-1,.
TGCGCCAGCAGTACGGGGACCGAGCAGTACTTC,CASSTGTEQYF,.,TRBV10-2,TRBJ2-7,.
TGTGCCTGGAGTGAACAGGGTCTTTCCGAGGCTTTCTTT,CAWSEQGLSEAFF,.,TRBV30,TRBJ1-1,.
TGCAGTGCTAGAGACAACTACGAGCAGTACTTC,CSARDNYEQYF,medium-sized,TRBV20-1,TRBJ2-7,.
TGTGCCAGTACTCCAAAATCCGGGACAGGGGCCTATGGCTACACCTTC,CASTPKSGTGAYGYTF,once,TRBV19,TRBJ1-2,TRBD1
TGTGCCAGCAGTGCTAGAGCCCGCGGACCAACCGGGGCCCTCACTGAAGCTTTCTTT,CASSARARGPTGALTEAFF,.,TRBV25-1,TRBJ1-1,.
TGCGCCAGCAGCTTTGATGGAGGCAATCAGCCCCAGCATTTT,CASSFDGGNQPQHF,.,TRBV5-1,TRBJ1-5,.
TGTGCCAGCAGCCCCCGGGACCCGGAGAGCTATTTT,CASSPRDPESYF,.,TRBV7-3,TRBJ2-3,.
TGTGCCACCAGAGGACTAATTTTGCTTGGGGCCTACGAGCAGTACTTC,CATRGLILLGAYEQYF,.,TRBV24-1,TRBJ2-7,.
TGTGCCAGCAGTAAGGCTCTCGGCTATGGCTACACCTTC,CASSKALGYGYTF,.,TRBV25-1,TRBJ1-2,.
TGTGCCAGCAGTGACCGGTTTGCAACCCTCCACTTT,CASSDRFATLHF,few,TRBV2,TRBJ1-6,.
TGTGCCAGCAGCCAGAGGACAGGGCTCTACGAGCAGTACTTC,CASSQRTGLYEQYF,.,TRBV7-2,TRBJ2-7,TRBD1
TGCAGTGCCCCGGGACTAGCGGGCAACGAGCAGTACTTC,CSAPGLAGNEQYF,few,TRBV20-1,TRBJ2-7,TRBD2
TGTGCCAGTAGTATGGGGACAGGGGGCAATCAGCCCCAGCATTTT,CASSMGTGGNQPQHF,once,TRBV19,TRBJ1-5,TRBD1